This is a list of T cell receptor beta chains from one sample in a study of T cells in Graves' hyperthyroidism and ophthalmopathy. In TCRdb, the multiplex PCR reads were re-called with MiXCR into one record per CDR3 protein. The sample yields about 400,000 distinct CDR3 sequences, 13% seen once. Sequenced: blood. The receptors were gathered from a woman in her late teens or twenties with Graves' hyperthyroidism. Each CDR3 is given with its conserved first and last residue. Each record gives: D gene, CDR3 length, V gene, clone size, J gene, CDR3 DNA, CDR3 protein. D genes are given only for firm matches. The size field is filled for only some rows; it gives once, few, many or a size class.

D gene: TRBD1
CDR3 length: 14
V gene: TRBV29-1
clone size: -
J gene: TRBJ2-3
CDR3 DNA: TGCAGCGCCTTCCGGGACAGACACACAGATACGCAGTATTTT
CDR3 protein: CSAFRDRHTDTQYF

D gene: -
CDR3 length: 13
V gene: TRBV28
clone size: -
J gene: TRBJ2-7
CDR3 DNA: TGTGCCAGCACAGTAGGGGCTCTCAACGAGCAGTACTTC
CDR3 protein: CASTVGALNEQYF

D gene: -
CDR3 length: 14
V gene: TRBV11-1
clone size: many
J gene: TRBJ2-7
CDR3 DNA: TGTGCCAGCAGCTTGGGGCGGTCGTCTAGGGAGCAGTACTTC
CDR3 protein: CASSLGRSSREQYF

D gene: -
CDR3 length: 14
V gene: TRBV7-2
clone size: few
J gene: TRBJ2-1
CDR3 DNA: TGTGCCAGCAGCGACACGTCCTACCTCAATGAGCAGTTCTTC
CDR3 protein: CASSDTSYLNEQFF

D gene: TRBD1
CDR3 length: 17
V gene: TRBV11-2
clone size: -
J gene: TRBJ2-3
CDR3 DNA: TGTGCCAGCAGCAAAGGGGCTAGGGACAGGGGCACAGATACGCAGTATTTT
CDR3 protein: CASSKGARDRGTDTQYF

D gene: -
CDR3 length: 15
V gene: TRBV11-3
clone size: many
J gene: TRBJ2-3
CDR3 DNA: TGTGCCAGCAGCTTAGATCGTCAGTTCACAGATACGCAGTATTTT
CDR3 protein: CASSLDRQFTDTQYF

D gene: -
CDR3 length: 14
V gene: TRBV29-1
clone size: many
J gene: TRBJ1-1
CDR3 DNA: TGCAGCGCCAACCCGGACCCTTCCGGCACTGAAGCTTTCTTT
CDR3 protein: CSANPDPSGTEAFF

D gene: TRBD1
CDR3 length: 15
V gene: TRBV20-1
clone size: many
J gene: TRBJ1-1
CDR3 DNA: TGCAGTGCTAGAGACGTACAGGGGGGGAATACTGAAGCTTTCTTT
CDR3 protein: CSARDVQGGNTEAFF

D gene: -
CDR3 length: 16
V gene: TRBV12-3/TRBV12-4
clone size: -
J gene: TRBJ2-2
CDR3 DNA: TGTGCCAGCAGCTCCCTCATGGGGGAGAACACCGGGGAGCTGTTTTTT
CDR3 protein: CASSSLMGENTGELFF

D gene: -
CDR3 length: 13
V gene: TRBV10-1
clone size: few
J gene: TRBJ2-5
CDR3 DNA: TGCGCCAGCAGTGGGAACAAAGGAGAGACCCAGTACTTC
CDR3 protein: CASSGNKGETQYF

D gene: -
CDR3 length: 13
V gene: TRBV5-1
clone size: many
J gene: TRBJ1-1
CDR3 DNA: TGCGCCAGCAGCCCCCGCGGAGCCACTGAAGCTTTCTTT
CDR3 protein: CASSPRGATEAFF

D gene: TRBD2
CDR3 length: 14
V gene: TRBV29-1
clone size: few
J gene: TRBJ2-1
CDR3 DNA: TGCAGCTTGCACACCGGGACTAGCTACAATGAGCAGTTCTTC
CDR3 protein: CSLHTGTSYNEQFF

D gene: TRBD2
CDR3 length: 14
V gene: TRBV20-1
clone size: many
J gene: TRBJ2-3
CDR3 DNA: TGCAGTGCTGCCAGAGCGGGGGGGATAGATACGCAGTATTTT
CDR3 protein: CSAARAGGIDTQYF

D gene: -
CDR3 length: 15
V gene: TRBV18
clone size: many
J gene: TRBJ1-6
CDR3 DNA: TGTGCCAGCTCGCCCAGGGACATAGGGAACTCACCCCTCCACTTT
CDR3 protein: CASSPRDIGNSPLHF

D gene: -
CDR3 length: 13
V gene: TRBV11-2
clone size: many
J gene: TRBJ2-7
CDR3 DNA: TGTGCCAGCAGCTCTGGACCGTCCTACGAGCAGTACTTC
CDR3 protein: CASSSGPSYEQYF

D gene: -
CDR3 length: 14
V gene: TRBV7-2
clone size: many
J gene: TRBJ2-3
CDR3 DNA: TGTGCCAGCAGCCCAACGTGGGGGGCAGATACGCAGTATTTT
CDR3 protein: CASSPTWGADTQYF

D gene: TRBD1
CDR3 length: 15
V gene: TRBV19
clone size: -
J gene: TRBJ2-1
CDR3 DNA: TGTGCCAGTAGCCAAGGGACAGTGACCGGGATTGAGCAGTTCTTC
CDR3 protein: CASSQGTVTGIEQFF

D gene: -
CDR3 length: 13
V gene: TRBV7-9
clone size: many
J gene: TRBJ2-5
CDR3 DNA: TGTGCCAGCAGCTTGGGCATACAAGAGACCCAGTACTTC
CDR3 protein: CASSLGIQETQYF

D gene: -
CDR3 length: 15
V gene: TRBV11-1
clone size: -
J gene: TRBJ2-3
CDR3 DNA: TGTGCCAGCAGCTCGGAAAGGGGTAGCGCAGATACGCAGTATTTT
CDR3 protein: CASSSERGSADTQYF

D gene: TRBD1
CDR3 length: 15
V gene: TRBV19
clone size: -
J gene: TRBJ1-2
CDR3 DNA: TGTGCCAGTAGTATCGGGGACAGCTCTAACTATGGCTACACCTTC
CDR3 protein: CASSIGDSSNYGYTF

D gene: -
CDR3 length: 23
V gene: TRBV12-3/TRBV12-4
clone size: -
J gene: TRBJ1-2
CDR3 DNA: -
CDR3 protein: CASSQSGTGVYEQYFGPGDGYTF

D gene: -
CDR3 length: 15
V gene: TRBV28
clone size: many
J gene: TRBJ1-6
CDR3 DNA: TGTGCCAGCAGTTTATTGGACTCCTATAATTCACCCCTCCACTTT
CDR3 protein: CASSLLDSYNSPLHF

D gene: -
CDR3 length: 15
V gene: TRBV5-6
clone size: once
J gene: TRBJ1-4
CDR3 DNA: TGTGCCAGCAGCTGGATTACAGGAAGGGACGAAAAACTGTTTTTT
CDR3 protein: CASSWITGRDEKLFF

D gene: -
CDR3 length: 15
V gene: TRBV11-2
clone size: many
J gene: TRBJ1-6
CDR3 DNA: TGTGCCAGCAGCTTAGAGGGAGGGTCTAATTCACCCCTCCACTTT
CDR3 protein: CASSLEGGSNSPLHF

D gene: -
CDR3 length: 12
V gene: TRBV20-1
clone size: many
J gene: TRBJ1-2
CDR3 DNA: TGCAGTGCTCGGACCGTCAACTATGGCTACACCTTC
CDR3 protein: CSARTVNYGYTF

D gene: -
CDR3 length: 16
V gene: TRBV13
clone size: many
J gene: TRBJ1-2
CDR3 DNA: TGTGCCAGCGCAACCCTCCAGGGCAATGTGGTTTATGGCTACACCTTC
CDR3 protein: CASATLQGNVVYGYTF

D gene: -
CDR3 length: 17
V gene: TRBV6-2/TRBV6-3
clone size: many
J gene: TRBJ2-3
CDR3 DNA: TGTGCCAGCAGTTACTCGAGTAGGAGACGGAACACAGATACGCAGTATTTT
CDR3 protein: CASSYSSRRRNTDTQYF

D gene: -
CDR3 length: 14
V gene: TRBV28
clone size: many
J gene: TRBJ2-1
CDR3 DNA: TGTGCCAGCAGTTCCCGTACGGCCGTGAATGAGCAGTTCTTC
CDR3 protein: CASSSRTAVNEQFF

D gene: -
CDR3 length: 12
V gene: TRBV5-1
clone size: many
J gene: TRBJ1-1
CDR3 DNA: TGCGCCAGCAGGGGTTCGCCCCCTGAAGCTTTCTTT
CDR3 protein: CASRGSPPEAFF

D gene: TRBD2
CDR3 length: 14
V gene: TRBV30
clone size: many
J gene: TRBJ2-5
CDR3 DNA: TGTGCCTGGAGCGTGGCTAGCGGACTTTTGGCCCAGTACTTC
CDR3 protein: CAWSVASGLLAQYF

D gene: -
CDR3 length: 13
V gene: TRBV12-3/TRBV12-4
clone size: -
J gene: TRBJ1-1
CDR3 DNA: TGTGCCAGCACCTTTGAAGCCCAGTGGATGGCTTTCTTT
CDR3 protein: CASTFEAQWMAFF